This TCR beta chain was obtained from a study of T-cell memory formation after mild COVID-19. Background on the study: The study found TCR clusters largely donor specific.

V was pared by 1 base and J by 7 bases, with 15 bases between. In germline, CDR1 is DFQATT, CDR2 SNEGSKA (reference sequence). There are 14 residues in the CDR3. Study-wide results and limits: Cross-reactive memory seemingly joined, as some responding clones were found in pre-infection memory. Clones that got smaller from day 15 to 85 had even CD4/CD8, while clones growing later tipped toward CD4+.

TCR alpha and TCR beta cDNA libraries carrying sample barcodes and UMIs were produced by 5'RACE using constant-segment primers. MiXCR, run by TCRdb on the 5' RACE reads, gives a single entry per CDR3 protein. The sample holds approximately 350,000 distinct CDR3 sequences; about 15% are singletons and the top ten take roughly 22%. As for this clonotype: Its antigen is currently unknown.

The clonotype comes from a man between 18 and 29 years old who had mild COVID-19 (a few samples of this study predate the infection). Cell type and time point are not known. The chain joins TRBV20-1 to TRBJ2-3, with D perhaps matching TRBD2 (7 bases). The source material was PBMCs or a T cell subset sorted from them (not recorded which). CDR3 DNA sequence: TGCAGTGCTAGAGCGGGGGGCCCCTCTTATACGCAGTATTTT. It translates to CSARAGGPSYTQYF.